This is a list of T cell receptor beta chains from one sample in a study of PD-L1 blockade in urothelial cancer. Libraries were prepared by immunoSEQ multiplex PCR; TCRdb keeps only in-frame clonotypes and omits some of them. The sample lists tens of thousands of clones; approximately 90% were seen once. The material sequenced was PBMCs, taken around atezolizumab (anti-PD-L1) treatment. All receptors derive from a donor at least 40 years old with urothelial cancer. The CDR3 runs from the conserved cysteine through the conserved F or W. A D gene is named only where the DNA matches it firmly. Expanded clones are given a class, and other clones once, few, many or no size at all.

v_call,d_call,clone_size,j_call,cdr3_aa,cdr3_nt
TRBV7-9,.,.,TRBJ2-2,CASSFPLGGLVSGELFF,TGTGCCAGCAGCTTTCCCCTCGGGGGGCTCGTATCCGGGGAGCTGTTTTTT
TRBV7-2,.,.,TRBJ1-1,CASSPTGSNTEAFF,TGTGCCAGCAGCCCTACAGGGTCGAACACTGAAGCTTTCTTT
TRBV13,.,.,TRBJ1-1,CASSLGREGTLNTEAFF,TGTGCCAGCAGCTTAGGCAGGGAGGGGACCCTGAACACTGAAGCTTTCTTT
TRBV20-1,.,.,TRBJ1-5,CSAAAAQPQHF,TGCAGTGCTGCCGCGGCCCAGCCCCAGCATTTT
TRBV28,.,.,TRBJ1-5,CASKLWGGNNQPQHF,TGTGCCAGCAAATTATGGGGGGGGAACAATCAGCCCCAGCATTTT
TRBV7-2,TRBD2,.,TRBJ2-7,CASRGTSAAYEQYF,TGTGCCAGCAGGGGGACTAGCGCTGCCTACGAGCAGTACTTC
TRBV6-1,.,few,TRBJ2-5,CASGYGEQETQYF,TGTGCCAGTGGTTACGGGGAACAAGAGACCCAGTACTTC
TRBV18,.,.,TRBJ2-7,CASSPPGRAYEQYF,TGTGCCAGCTCACCACCGGGCAGGGCCTACGAGCAGTACTTC
TRBV7-2,.,.,TRBJ2-5,CASSAAGVGETQYF,TGTGCCAGCAGCGCCGCAGGGGTCGGGGAGACCCAGTACTTC
TRBV7-2,.,.,TRBJ1-1,CASSPQTGNTEAFF,TGTGCCAGCAGCCCACAGACCGGGAACACTGAAGCTTTCTTT
TRBV11-2,.,.,TRBJ1-4,CASSLDGLAAGAGEKLFF,TGTGCCAGCAGCTTAGATGGATTGGCGGCGGGGGCGGGTGAAAAACTGTTTTTT
TRBV7-2,.,.,TRBJ1-5,CASSLERGGGGYQPQHF,TGTGCCAGCAGCTTGGAAAGGGGGGGTGGGGGCTATCAGCCCCAGCATTTT
TRBV25-1,.,.,TRBJ2-7,CASSTSGGLEQYF,TGTGCCAGCAGTACCTCCGGAGGGTTGGAGCAGTACTTC
TRBV15,.,.,TRBJ2-3,CAVNSGDTDTQYF,TGTGCCGTTAACTCCGGGGACACAGATACGCAGTATTTT
TRBV7-8,.,.,TRBJ1-2,CASSPRQWSRYGYTF,TGTGCCAGCAGCCCACGCCAATGGAGCCGCTATGGCTACACCTTC
TRBV7-3,TRBD2,few,TRBJ2-7,CASSHGTSGMNEQYF,TGTGCCAGCAGCCACGGGACTAGCGGGATGAACGAGCAGTACTTC
TRBV6-5,TRBD1,.,TRBJ2-7,CASSYDAGTGWKQYF,TGTGCCAGCAGTTACGATGCCGGGACAGGGTGGAAGCAGTACTTC
TRBV6-1,TRBD1,.,TRBJ1-2,CASSETDRAGSYGYTF,TGTGCCAGCAGTGAAACGGACAGGGCGGGAAGCTATGGCTACACCTTC
TRBV5-4,.,few,TRBJ2-1,CASSHPGTRAYNEQFF,TGTGCCAGCAGCCATCCGGGGACAAGGGCTTACAATGAGCAGTTCTTC
TRBV10-3,.,once,TRBJ2-7,CAIRVGANTYEQYF,TGTGCCATCAGAGTTGGGGCCAATACCTACGAGCAGTACTTC
TRBV6-6,TRBD2,.,TRBJ2-7,CASSGPSGRAYEQYF,TGTGCCAGCAGCGGACCTAGCGGGAGGGCCTACGAGCAGTACTTC
TRBV27,.,.,TRBJ1-5,CASSLRGALSNQPQHF,TGTGCCAGCAGTTTAAGGGGCGCCCTTAGCAATCAGCCCCAGCATTTT
TRBV5-4,TRBD2,.,TRBJ2-7,CASSPNSGLGVGEQYF,TGTGCCAGCAGCCCGAATAGCGGACTAGGGGTGGGCGAGCAGTACTTC
TRBV15,TRBD1,once,TRBJ2-3,CATSTRGFPTDTQYF,TGTGCCACCAGCACCAGGGGGTTCCCCACAGATACGCAGTATTTT
TRBV28,TRBD2,.,TRBJ2-1,CASQTSGGTYEQFF,TGTGCCAGCCAGACTAGCGGGGGGACCTATGAGCAGTTCTTC
TRBV7-3,TRBD2,once,TRBJ2-1,CASTPGGRGGEQFF,TGTGCCAGCACCCCGGGGGGGCGAGGGGGTGAGCAGTTCTTC
TRBV30,.,.,TRBJ2-5,CAWTAGAVETQYF,TGTGCCTGGACGGCGGGGGCGGTAGAGACCCAGTACTTC
TRBV19,.,.,TRBJ2-6,CATRDISGANVLTF,TGTGCCACCCGGGACATTTCTGGGGCCAACGTCCTGACTTTC
TRBV18,.,once,TRBJ1-2,CASSPRGGPTYGYTF,TGTGCCAGCTCACCCCGGGGGGGACCGACCTATGGCTACACCTTC
TRBV7-8,.,.,TRBJ2-1,CASSPTVDNEQFF,TGTGCCAGCAGCCCCACTGTGGACAATGAGCAGTTCTTC
TRBV10-2,TRBD2,.,TRBJ2-1,CASSVNPTSGSENEQFF,TGCGCCAGCAGCGTGAACCCTACTAGCGGGAGTGAGAATGAGCAGTTCTTC
TRBV18,TRBD1,once,TRBJ1-3,CASSQDRGNSGNTIYF,TGTGCCAGCTCACAGGACAGGGGAAACTCTGGAAACACCATATATTTT
TRBV5-8,.,.,TRBJ1-4,CASSFWKGATNEKLFF,TGTGCCAGCAGCTTTTGGAAGGGGGCAACTAATGAAAAACTGTTTTTT
TRBV2,TRBD1,.,TRBJ2-3,CASSYGTGGPDTQYF,TGTGCCAGCAGCTACGGGACAGGGGGTCCAGATACGCAGTATTTT
TRBV4-3,.,once,TRBJ2-3,CASLGEADTQYF,TGCGCCAGCCTCGGGGAGGCAGATACGCAGTATTTT
TRBV13,.,.,TRBJ1-1,CASSSSRQWINTEAFF,TGTGCCAGCAGCTCTAGTCGTCAGTGGATAAACACTGAAGCTTTCTTT
TRBV27,.,.,TRBJ1-2,CASSRGQPVGGYTF,TGTGCCAGCAGCCGAGGACAGCCAGTCGGCGGCTACACCTTC
TRBV7-9,TRBD1,.,TRBJ1-2,CASSLGRDSRGYTF,TGTGCCAGCAGCTTAGGCCGGGACAGTCGTGGCTACACCTTC
TRBV19,TRBD1,.,TRBJ2-7,CASSSVGGLHEQYF,TGTGCCAGTAGTAGTGTAGGGGGCCTACACGAGCAGTACTTC
TRBV7-9,TRBD1,few,TRBJ1-5,CASSPQGAWDQPQHF,TGTGCCAGCAGCCCACAGGGGGCGTGGGATCAGCCCCAGCATTTT
TRBV19,.,.,TRBJ1-1,CASSTTVLGQAFF,TGTGCCAGTAGTACAACCGTCCTGGGGCAAGCTTTCTTT
TRBV29-1,.,once,TRBJ2-3,CSVDGPSAPTDTQYF,TGCAGCGTTGATGGGCCTAGCGCTCCCACAGATACGCAGTATTTT
TRBV19,TRBD2,.,TRBJ2-7,CASSTGTSGRAGTYEQYF,TGTGCCAGCTCCACTGGGACTAGCGGGAGGGCCGGCACCTACGAGCAGTACTTC
TRBV19,TRBD1,.,TRBJ2-7,CASSTPGQLSYEQYF,TGTGCCAGTAGTACCCCGGGACAGCTTTCCTACGAGCAGTACTTC
TRBV28,.,.,TRBJ2-6,CASTVRQVSGANVLTF,TGTGCCAGCACCGTAAGGCAGGTGTCTGGGGCCAACGTCCTGACTTTC
TRBV5-1,.,.,TRBJ1-3,CASSLGGGVVSTIYF,TGCGCCAGCAGCTTGGGGGGGGGCGTCGTTTCCACCATATATTTT
TRBV6-5,TRBD2,.,TRBJ2-3,CASSWGRLAGRDTQYF,TGTGCCAGCAGTTGGGGTAGACTAGCGGGTCGAGATACGCAGTATTTT
TRBV5-4,TRBD1,.,TRBJ2-3,CASSPDPGQGARGTDTQYF,TGTGCCAGCAGCCCCGACCCGGGACAGGGGGCGCGGGGCACAGATACGCAGTATTTT
TRBV28,.,.,TRBJ1-2,CASSSWTDYGYTF,TGTGCCAGCAGTTCGTGGACAGACTATGGCTACACCTTC